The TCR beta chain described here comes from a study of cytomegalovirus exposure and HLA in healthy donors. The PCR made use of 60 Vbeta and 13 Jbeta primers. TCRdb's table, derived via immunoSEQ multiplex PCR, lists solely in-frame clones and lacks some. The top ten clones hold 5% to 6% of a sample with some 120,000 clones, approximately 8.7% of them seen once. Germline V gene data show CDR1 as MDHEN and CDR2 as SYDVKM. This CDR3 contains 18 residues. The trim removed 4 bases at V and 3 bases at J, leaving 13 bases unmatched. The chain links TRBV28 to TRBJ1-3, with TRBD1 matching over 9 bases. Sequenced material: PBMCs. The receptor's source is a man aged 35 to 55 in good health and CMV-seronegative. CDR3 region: CASSSPGQGGPFGNTIYF. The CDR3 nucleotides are TGTGCCAGCAGTTCCCCGGGACAGGGAGGGCCGTTTGGAAACACCATATATTTT.